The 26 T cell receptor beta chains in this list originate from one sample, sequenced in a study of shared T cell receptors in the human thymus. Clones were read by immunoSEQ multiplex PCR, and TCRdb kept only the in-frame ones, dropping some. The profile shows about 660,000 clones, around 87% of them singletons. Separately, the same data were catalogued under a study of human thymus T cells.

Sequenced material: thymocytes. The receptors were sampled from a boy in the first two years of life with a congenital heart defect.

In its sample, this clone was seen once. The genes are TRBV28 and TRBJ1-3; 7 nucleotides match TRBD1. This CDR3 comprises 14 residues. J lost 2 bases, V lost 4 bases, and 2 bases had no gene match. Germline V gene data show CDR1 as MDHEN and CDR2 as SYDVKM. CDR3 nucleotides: TGTGCCAGCAGTTCCGACAGGGCTGGAAACACCATATATTTT. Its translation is CASSSDRAGNTIYF.

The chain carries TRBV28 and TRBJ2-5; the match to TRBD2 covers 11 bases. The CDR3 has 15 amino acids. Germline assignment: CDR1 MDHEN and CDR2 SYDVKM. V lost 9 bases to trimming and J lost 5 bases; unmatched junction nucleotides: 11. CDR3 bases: TGTGCCAGTGGTTTCCTAGCGGGAGGACGTGAGACCCAGTACTTC. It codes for CASGFLAGGRETQYF.

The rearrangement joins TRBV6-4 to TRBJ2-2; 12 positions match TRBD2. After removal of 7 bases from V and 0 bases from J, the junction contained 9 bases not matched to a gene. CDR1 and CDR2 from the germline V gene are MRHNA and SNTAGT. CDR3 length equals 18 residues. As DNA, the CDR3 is TGTGCCAGCACCACCGGACTAGCGGGGATCGCGAACACCGGGGAGCTGTTTTTT. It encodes CASTTGLAGIANTGELFF.

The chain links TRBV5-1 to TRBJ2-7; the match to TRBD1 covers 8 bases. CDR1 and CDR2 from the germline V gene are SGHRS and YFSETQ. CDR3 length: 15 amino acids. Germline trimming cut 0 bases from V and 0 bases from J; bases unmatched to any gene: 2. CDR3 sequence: CASSLDRGSSYEQYF. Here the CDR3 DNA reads TGCGCCAGCAGCTTGGACAGGGGGAGCTCCTACGAGCAGTACTTC.

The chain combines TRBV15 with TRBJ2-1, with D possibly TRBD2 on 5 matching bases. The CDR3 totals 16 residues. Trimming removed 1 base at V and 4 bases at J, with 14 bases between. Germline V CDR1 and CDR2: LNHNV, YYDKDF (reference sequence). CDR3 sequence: CATSRVGSAMYNEQFF. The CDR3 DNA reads TGTGCCACCAGCAGAGTAGGTAGCGCAATGTACAATGAGCAGTTCTTC.

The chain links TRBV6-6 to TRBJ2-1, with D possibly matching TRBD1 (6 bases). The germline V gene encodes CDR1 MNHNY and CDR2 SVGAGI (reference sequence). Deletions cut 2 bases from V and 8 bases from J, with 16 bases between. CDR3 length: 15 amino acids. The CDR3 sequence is CASSYGGYPEHEQFF. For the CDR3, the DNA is TGTGCCAGCAGTTACGGGGGCTACCCGGAGCATGAGCAGTTCTTC.

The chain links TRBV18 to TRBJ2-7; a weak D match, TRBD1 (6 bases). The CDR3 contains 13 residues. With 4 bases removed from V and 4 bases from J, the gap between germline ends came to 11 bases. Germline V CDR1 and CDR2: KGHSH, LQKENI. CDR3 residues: CASSRGQKYEQYF. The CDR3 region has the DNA TGTGCCAGCTCACGTGGACAGAAATACGAGCAGTACTTC. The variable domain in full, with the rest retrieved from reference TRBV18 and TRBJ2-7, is NAGVMQNPRHLVRRRGQEARLRCSPMKGHSHVYWYRQLPEEGLKFMVYLQKENIIDESGMPKERFSAEFPKEGPSILRIQQVVRGDSAAYFCASSRGQKYEQYFGPGTRLTVT.

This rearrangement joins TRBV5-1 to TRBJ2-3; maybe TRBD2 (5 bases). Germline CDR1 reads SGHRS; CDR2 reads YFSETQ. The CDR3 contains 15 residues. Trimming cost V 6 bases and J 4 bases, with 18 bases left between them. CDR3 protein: CASTGVVGSADTQYF. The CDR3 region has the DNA TGCGCCAGCACCGGGGTGGTGGGTAGCGCAGATACGCAGTATTTT.

The CDR3 loop is CAGHSEGAVTDTQYF. In nucleotides, the CDR3 is TGCGCCGGTCATTCAGAGGGGGCGGTCACAGATACGCAGTATTTT. The rearrangement uses TRBV10-1 and TRBJ2-3; 7 nucleotides agree with TRBD1. Germline V gives CDR1 WNHNN, CDR2 SYGVQD (reference sequence). The CDR3 is 15 residues long. The junction had 13 bases not matched to a gene; V was cut back by 11 bases and J by 2 bases.

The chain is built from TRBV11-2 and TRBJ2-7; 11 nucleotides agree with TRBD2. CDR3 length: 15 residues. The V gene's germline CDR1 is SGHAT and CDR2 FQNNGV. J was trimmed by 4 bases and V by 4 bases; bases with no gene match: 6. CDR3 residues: CASSSPGLAAYEQYF. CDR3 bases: TGTGCCAGCAGCTCACCGGGACTAGCGGCTTACGAGCAGTACTTC. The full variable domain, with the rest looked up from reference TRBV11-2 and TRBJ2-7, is EAGVAQSPRYKIIEKRQSVAFWCNPISGHATLYWYQQILGQGPKLLIQFQNNGVVDDSQLPKDRFSAERLKGVDSTLKIQPAKLEDSAVYLCASSSPGLAAYEQYFGPGTRLTVT.

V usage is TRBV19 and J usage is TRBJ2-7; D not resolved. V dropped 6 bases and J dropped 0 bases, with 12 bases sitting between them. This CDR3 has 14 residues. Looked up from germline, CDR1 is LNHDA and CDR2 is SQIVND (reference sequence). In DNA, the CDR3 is TGTGCCAGTAGACGGAGTCCCAGCTCCTACGAGCAGTACTTC. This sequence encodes CASRRSPSSYEQYF.

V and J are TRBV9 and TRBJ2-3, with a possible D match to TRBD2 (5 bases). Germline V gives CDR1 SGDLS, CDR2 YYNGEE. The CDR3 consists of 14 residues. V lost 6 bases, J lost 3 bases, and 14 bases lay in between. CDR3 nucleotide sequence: TGTGCCAGCACCTCGGGTGGGAGAACAGATACGCAGTATTTT. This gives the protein CASTSGGRTDTQYF.

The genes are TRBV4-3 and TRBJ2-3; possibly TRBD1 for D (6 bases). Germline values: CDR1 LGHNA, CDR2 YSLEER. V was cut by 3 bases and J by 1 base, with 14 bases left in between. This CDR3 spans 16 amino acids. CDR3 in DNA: TGCGCCAGCAGCCACAGGGGAGTAGTGGGCACAGATACGCAGTATTTT. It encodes CASSHRGVVGTDTQYF.

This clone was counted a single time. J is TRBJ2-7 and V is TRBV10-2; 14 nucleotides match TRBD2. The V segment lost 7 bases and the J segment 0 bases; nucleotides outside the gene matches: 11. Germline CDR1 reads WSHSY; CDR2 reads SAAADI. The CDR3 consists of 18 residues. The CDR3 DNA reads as TGCGCCAGCAACGGGACTAGCGGGAGAATCGGGTCCTCCTACGAGCAGTACTTC. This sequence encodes CASNGTSGRIGSSYEQYF.

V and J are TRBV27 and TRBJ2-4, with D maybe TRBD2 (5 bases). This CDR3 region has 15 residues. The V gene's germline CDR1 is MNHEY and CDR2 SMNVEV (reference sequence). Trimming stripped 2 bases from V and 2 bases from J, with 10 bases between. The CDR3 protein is CASSLRGVPKNIQYF. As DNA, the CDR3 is TGTGCCAGCAGTTTACGGGGAGTCCCCAAAAACATTCAGTACTTC.

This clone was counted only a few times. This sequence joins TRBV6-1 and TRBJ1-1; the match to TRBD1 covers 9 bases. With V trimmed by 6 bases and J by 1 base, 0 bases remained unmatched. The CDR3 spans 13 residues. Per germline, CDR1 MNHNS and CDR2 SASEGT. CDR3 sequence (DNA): TGTGCCAGCAGACAGGGGGCGAACACTGAAGCTTTCTTT. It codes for CASRQGANTEAFF.

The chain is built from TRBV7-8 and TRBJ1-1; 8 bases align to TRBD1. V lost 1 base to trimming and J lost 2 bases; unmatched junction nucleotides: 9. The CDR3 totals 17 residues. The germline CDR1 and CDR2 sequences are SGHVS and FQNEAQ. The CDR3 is CASSLVCWTGNNTEAFF. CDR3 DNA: TGTGCCAGCAGCTTAGTGTGCTGGACAGGGAATAACACTGAAGCTTTCTTT.

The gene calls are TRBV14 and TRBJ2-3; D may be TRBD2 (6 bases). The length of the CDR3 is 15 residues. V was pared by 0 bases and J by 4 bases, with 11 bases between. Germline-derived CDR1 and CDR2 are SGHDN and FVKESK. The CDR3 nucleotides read TGTGCCAGCAGCCAAGATCGATCGGGGGCAGATACGCAGTATTTT. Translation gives CASSQDRSGADTQYF.

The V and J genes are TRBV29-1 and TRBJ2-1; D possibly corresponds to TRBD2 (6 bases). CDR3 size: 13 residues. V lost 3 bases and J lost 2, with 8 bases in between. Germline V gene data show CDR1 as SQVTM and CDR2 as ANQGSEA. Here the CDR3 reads CSVEQRAYNEQFF. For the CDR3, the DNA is TGCAGCGTTGAGCAGCGGGCCTACAATGAGCAGTTCTTC.

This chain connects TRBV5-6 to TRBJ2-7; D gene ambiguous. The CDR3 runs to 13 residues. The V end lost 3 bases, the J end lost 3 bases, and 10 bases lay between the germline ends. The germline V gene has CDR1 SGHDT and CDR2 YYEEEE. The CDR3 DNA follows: TGTGCCAGCAGCTGCGAAAGAAACTACGAGCAGTACTTC. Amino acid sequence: CASSCERNYEQYF.

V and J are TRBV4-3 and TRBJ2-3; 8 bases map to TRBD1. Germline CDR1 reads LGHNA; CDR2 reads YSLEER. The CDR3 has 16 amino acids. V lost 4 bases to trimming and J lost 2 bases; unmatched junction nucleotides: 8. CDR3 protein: CASSPQGAPLTDTQYF. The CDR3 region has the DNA TGCGCCAGCAGCCCTCAGGGGGCCCCGCTCACAGATACGCAGTATTTT.

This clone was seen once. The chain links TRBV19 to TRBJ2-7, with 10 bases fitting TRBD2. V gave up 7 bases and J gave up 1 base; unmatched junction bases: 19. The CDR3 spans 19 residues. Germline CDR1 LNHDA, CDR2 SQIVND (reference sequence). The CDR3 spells CASTPGGASGRPASYEQYF. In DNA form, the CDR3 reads TGTGCCAGTACCCCAGGAGGGGCTAGCGGGAGACCAGCATCCTACGAGCAGTACTTC.

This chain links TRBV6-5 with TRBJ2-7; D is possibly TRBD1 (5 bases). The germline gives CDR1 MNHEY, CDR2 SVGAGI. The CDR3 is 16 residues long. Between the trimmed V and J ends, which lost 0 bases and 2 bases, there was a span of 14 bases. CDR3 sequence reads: CASSYSGLQVTYEQYF. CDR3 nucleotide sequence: TGTGCCAGCAGTTACTCCGGCCTACAGGTTACCTACGAGCAGTACTTC.

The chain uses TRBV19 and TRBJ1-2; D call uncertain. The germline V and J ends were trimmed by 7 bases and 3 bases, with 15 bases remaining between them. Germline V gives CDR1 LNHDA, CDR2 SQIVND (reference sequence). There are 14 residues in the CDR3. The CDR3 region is CASTRQVVDYGYTF. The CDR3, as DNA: TGTGCCAGTACCCGTCAGGTGGTAGACTATGGCTACACCTTC.

The CDR3 region has the DNA TGTGCCAGTAGTTTGATCTTGGGGCTCCAAGGGGGAAACGAAAAACTGTTTTTT. Protein sequence: CASSLILGLQGGNEKLFF. The J gene is TRBJ1-4, the V gene TRBV19; tentative D call: TRBD1 (6 bases). V was shortened by 5 bases and J by 8 bases, with 27 bases between the two germline ends. Per germline, CDR1 LNHDA and CDR2 SQIVND (reference sequence). This CDR3 comprises 18 residues.

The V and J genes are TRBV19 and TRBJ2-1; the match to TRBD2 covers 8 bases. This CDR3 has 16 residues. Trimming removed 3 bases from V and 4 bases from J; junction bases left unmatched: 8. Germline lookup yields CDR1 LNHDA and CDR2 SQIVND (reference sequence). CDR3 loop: CASSIRREALYNEQFF. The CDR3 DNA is TGTGCCAGTAGTATTCGGCGGGAGGCCTTGTACAATGAGCAGTTCTTC.